These 31 T cell receptor beta chains were all obtained from the same sample, sequenced in a study of blood T cells in healthy people across ages. The authors ran a second PCR of about 7 to 11 cycles using a sample-barcoded 5' primer and a J-beta primer mix. TCRdb re-derived calls from the 5' RACE reads in MiXCR, one entry per CDR3 protein. The sample has 1.2 million to 1.5 million distinct CDR3 sequences, approximately 63% seen once. The sample was blood. Every receptor here comes from a man aged 18 to 30 in good health.

This clonotype was counted only a few times. The CDR3 protein is CASSQGMAPQHF. The CDR3 DNA follows: TGCGCCAGCAGCCAAGGAATGGCCCCCCAGCATTTT. This chain links TRBV4-1 with TRBJ1-5; no clear D. The length of the CDR3 is 12 residues. Per germline, CDR1 MGHRA and CDR2 YSYEKL. V lost 1 base and J 10 bases, leaving 8 bases between the germline ends.

The chain couples TRBV5-1 to TRBJ1-2; a possible D gene is TRBD1 (5 bases). Germline values: CDR1 SGHRS, CDR2 YFSETQ. Trimming shortened V by 2 bases and J by 4 bases, and 21 bases separated the two germline ends. The CDR3 runs 17 residues. The CDR3 DNA follows: TGCGCCAGCAGCTTCATGGGGCAGGCTCCTAGAAGCTATGGCTACACCTTC. Translating gives CASSFMGQAPRSYGYTF.

The rearrangement uses TRBV20-1 and TRBJ2-4; no clear D. The DNA end is a closer match to TRBJ2-7, so the J assignment may be wrong. CDR3 length equals 13 residues. Per germline, CDR1 DFQATT and CDR2 SNEGSKA (reference sequence). The CDR3 DNA reads as TGCAGTGCTAGACCGAGGACGTCCCGCGAGCAGTACTTC. This sequence encodes CSARPRTSREQYF.

This clonotype has only a few counts. V and J are TRBV29-1 and TRBJ1-1; 7 bases fit TRBD1. V lost 4 bases, J lost 0 bases, and 11 bases stayed unmatched. This CDR3 spans 16 amino acids. Germline loops: CDR1 SQVTM, CDR2 ANQGSEA. The CDR3 spells CSVANPGQYMNTEAFF. The CDR3 nucleotides read TGCAGCGTTGCGAACCCGGGACAGTATATGAACACTGAAGCTTTCTTT.

This sequence joins TRBV20-1 and TRBJ2-3; 10 bases align to TRBD2. This CDR3 region has 16 residues. Germline V lookup: CDR1 DFQATT, CDR2 SNEGSKA (reference sequence). With 0 bases clipped from V and 2 bases from J, the junction kept 5 bases outside the gene matches. In DNA, the CDR3 is TGCAGTGCTAGAGATCTACTAGCGGGGCCCACAGATACGCAGTATTTT. Protein product: CSARDLLAGPTDTQYF.

This clonotype has a handful of counts. The V and J genes are TRBV5-1 and TRBJ1-6; D uncertain. V gave up 0 bases and J gave up 9 bases, with 7 bases separating them. The CDR3 covers 13 residues. The germline V gene encodes CDR1 SGHRS and CDR2 YFSETQ. This chain's CDR3 is CASSLAGFSPLHF. CDR3 DNA: TGCGCCAGCAGCTTGGCAGGTTTTTCACCCCTCCACTTT.

The rearrangement links TRBV9 to TRBJ1-2; 8 bases map to TRBD1. Looked up from germline, CDR1 is SGDLS and CDR2 is YYNGEE. The CDR3 is 14 residues long. Trimming removed 6 bases from V and 5 bases from J; junction bases left unmatched: 9. This CDR3 reads CASMLGQAGYGYTF. DNA for the CDR3: TGTGCCAGCATGTTGGGACAGGCGGGGTATGGCTACACCTTC.

The chain employs TRBV5-1 and TRBJ1-4, with D possibly matching TRBD1 (5 bases). V lost 4 bases and J 5 bases, leaving 15 bases between the germline ends. The CDR3 consists of 15 residues. CDR1 and CDR2 (germline): SGHRS, YFSETQ. CDR3 in DNA: TGCGCCAGCAGCCCTGGGGGTGACCCGAATGAAAAACTGTTTTTT. It translates to CASSPGGDPNEKLFF.

The chain couples TRBV29-1 to TRBJ2-6; tentatively, D is TRBD1 (5 bases). CDR3 length: 15 residues. V lost 4 bases and J 4 bases, leaving 14 bases between the germline ends. CDR1 and CDR2 (germline): SQVTM, ANQGSEA. The CDR3 region has the DNA TGCAGCGTTGGGGGTACAGGTTCGGGGGCCAACGTCCTGACTTTC. Residues: CSVGGTGSGANVLTF.

DNA for the CDR3: TGTGCCAGCAGTTCCCCCACCGGGACAGGGTTTCATGAGCAGTTCTTC. Amino acids: CASSSPTGTGFHEQFF. This chain connects TRBV12-3 or TRBV12-4 to TRBJ2-1, with TRBD1 identical over 9 bases. With 4 bases clipped from V and 8 bases from J, the junction kept 12 bases outside the gene matches. The CDR3 contains 16 residues.

The V call is TRBV11-2, the J call TRBJ1-6; TRBD1 matches at 9 bases. The CDR3 loop spans 16 amino acids. Per the germline V gene, CDR1 is SGHAT and CDR2 is FQNNGV. J lost 9 bases, V lost 8 bases, and 14 bases had no gene match. CDR3 nucleotides: TGTGCCAGCGGCTACTTACGGGGACAGGGCGGTTCACCCCTCCACTTT. Translation gives CASGYLRGQGGSPLHF.

V and J are TRBV29-1 and TRBJ2-5; D may be TRBD2 (6 bases). Germline assignment: CDR1 SQVTM and CDR2 ANQGSEA. The V end lost 0 bases, the J end lost 5 bases, and 10 bases lay between the germline ends. The CDR3 spans 13 residues. In DNA form, the CDR3 reads TGCAGCGTTGAAGAGGGGGGACCCGAGACCCAGTACTTC. Translation gives CSVEEGGPETQYF. The full variable domain, completed using reference TRBV29-1 and TRBJ2-5, is SAVISQKPSRDICQRGTSLTIQCQVDSQVTMMFWYRQQPGQSLTLIATANQGSEATYESGFVIDKFPISRPNLTFSTLTVSNMSPEDSSIYLCSVEEGGPETQYFGPGTRLLVL.

This clonotype was seen only a few times. The CDR3 sequence: CASSQGSEREEQYF. CDR3 DNA sequence: TGTGCCAGCAGCCAAGGGTCAGAACGCGAGGAGCAGTACTTC. V gene TRBV4-2 combines with J gene TRBJ2-4; D call uncertain. The CDR3 loop spans 14 amino acids. The germline V gene has CDR1 LGHNA and CDR2 YNFKEQ. V lost 1 base and J lost 13, with 17 bases in between.

V and J are TRBV29-1 and TRBJ2-3; 10 bases map to TRBD1. Trimming took 2 bases from V and 3 from J; bases not matched to a gene: 11. This CDR3 is 17 amino acids long. From germline, CDR1 is SQVTM and CDR2 ANQGSEA. Here the CDR3 DNA reads TGCAGCGTTGAACTGACAGGGGGCTTGAAGGGAACAGATACGCAGTATTTT. It codes for CSVELTGGLKGTDTQYF.

This clonotype was found a few times. The chain employs TRBV29-1 and TRBJ2-7; D is undetermined. Trimming cost V 8 bases and J 5 bases, with 13 bases left between them. This CDR3 spans 11 amino acids. The germline gives CDR1 SQVTM, CDR2 ANQGSEA. Here the CDR3 DNA reads TGCAGCCCCGAGGACCCACACGAGCAGTACTTC. Its protein is CSPEDPHEQYF.

The chain links TRBV7-2 to TRBJ2-1; 8 bases map to TRBD2. The CDR3 totals 15 residues. The V gene end was trimmed by 4 bases and the J gene end by 7 bases; junction bases not matched to a gene: 9. Germline loops: CDR1 SGHTA, CDR2 FQGNSA. In DNA form, the CDR3 reads TGTGCCAGCAGCTCCCCGCGGGGGGCCCGGAATGAGCAGTTCTTC. This encodes CASSSPRGARNEQFF.

This clonotype was seen only a few times. V is TRBV6-2 or TRBV6-3 and J is TRBJ2-7; maybe TRBD1 (6 bases). CDR1 and CDR2 (germline): MNHEY, SVGEGT. The CDR3 spans 13 residues. Trimming took 6 bases from V and 6 from J, leaving 15 bases between them. Written as DNA, the CDR3 is TGTGCCAGCAGGCCGACAGGATCTATCGAGCAGTACTTC. Protein sequence: CASRPTGSIEQYF.

This clonotype has a handful of counts. The DNA of the CDR3 is TGCAGCGTTTCAACAGGAGATAGCAATCAGCCCCAGCATTTT. This encodes CSVSTGDSNQPQHF. V usage is TRBV29-1 and J usage is TRBJ1-5, with D possibly TRBD1 on 5 matching bases. Trimming left V 5 bases short and J 0 bases short, with 11 bases between. The CDR3 is made up of 14 amino acids. Germline V gene lookup returns CDR1 SQVTM and CDR2 ANQGSEA.

CDR3 in DNA: TGTGCCAGCAGCTTAGGCTGGAATTTCTACAATGAGCAGTTCTTC. Translated: CASSLGWNFYNEQFF. The chain has TRBV7-2 and TRBJ2-1; D remains ambiguous. Trimming took off 1 base at V and 3 bases at J, with 10 bases between the two ends. CDR1 and CDR2 from the germline V gene are SGHTA and FQGNSA. The CDR3 consists of 15 residues.

The chain combines TRBV20-1 with TRBJ1-2, with D possibly being TRBD1 (6 bases). The CDR3 runs 13 residues. The germline CDR1 and CDR2 sequences are DFQATT and SNEGSKA (reference sequence). The V gene lost 5 bases and the J gene lost 4 bases, with 14 bases spanning the gap. The CDR3 sequence: CSALLGGAYGYTF. The CDR3 coding sequence is TGCAGTGCTTTGCTTGGGGGGGCCTATGGCTACACCTTC.

The chain recombines TRBV29-1 with TRBJ1-5; maybe TRBD1 (5 bases). The V and J ends lost 6 bases and 5 bases respectively, with 11 bases between them. The CDR3 is 12 residues long. Germline V CDR1 and CDR2: SQVTM, ANQGSEA. The CDR3 region has the DNA TGCAGCGTAGGACACCTAGATCAGCCCCAGCATTTT. Protein: CSVGHLDQPQHF.

The chain links TRBV7-9 to TRBJ2-5; D is perhaps TRBD2 (6 bases). The J call is uncertain, as TRBJ2-7 better fits the DNA end. CDR1 and CDR2 (germline): SEHNR, FQNEAQ (reference sequence). CDR3 length: 15 amino acids. The CDR3 loop is CASSLAGGTYYEQYF. CDR3 nucleotides: TGTGCCAGCAGCTTAGCGGGAGGTACATATTACGAGCAGTACTTC.

This clonotype was seen a few times. The chain employs TRBV4-1 and TRBJ2-1; D not certain. CDR1 is MGHRA and CDR2 is YSYEKL in the germline V gene. The V and J ends lost 5 bases and 2 bases respectively, with 10 bases between them. This CDR3 spans 14 amino acids. CDR3: CASSVRPTYNEQFF. In DNA form, the CDR3 reads TGCGCCAGCAGCGTGAGGCCTACCTACAATGAGCAGTTCTTC.

In its sample, this clonotype was seen a few times. This rearrangement joins TRBV20-1 to TRBJ2-7; D may be TRBD1 or TRBD2 (5 bases each). Germline-derived CDR1 and CDR2 are DFQATT and SNEGSKA (reference sequence). Trimming cost V 4 bases and J 4 bases, with 17 bases left between them. This CDR3 spans 14 amino acids. CDR3 sequence: CSANPGTLDYEQYF. Written as DNA, the CDR3 is TGCAGTGCTAACCCCGGGACCCTCGATTACGAGCAGTACTTC.

The chain employs TRBV20-1 and TRBJ2-5; TRBD2 is a possible D gene (6 bases). The J call may not be correct, given that the DNA end is closer to TRBJ2-1. Germline V lookup: CDR1 DFQATT, CDR2 SNEGSKA (reference sequence). The CDR3 is 18 amino acids. CDR3 sequence reads: CSARALGGPIRYQETQFF. CDR3 bases: TGCAGTGCTAGAGCCCTCGGAGGGCCGATACGTTACCAAGAGACCCAGTTCTTC.

The chain joins TRBV5-1 to TRBJ1-1, with D possibly matching TRBD1 (5 bases). This CDR3 is built from 13 residues. The germline V gene has CDR1 SGHRS and CDR2 YFSETQ. V was shortened by 4 bases and J by 7 bases, with 14 bases between the two germline ends. The CDR3 reads CASSAGRDLEAFF. In DNA form, the CDR3 reads TGCGCCAGCAGCGCAGGCAGGGACCTTGAAGCTTTCTTT.

V and J are TRBV4-3 and TRBJ2-2; D is perhaps TRBD1 (7 bases). V was pared by 4 bases and J by 9 bases, with 18 bases between. CDR1 is LGHNA, CDR2 YSLEER, per germline. This CDR3 is 15 amino acids long. In DNA, the CDR3 is TGCGCCAGCAGCCGGAGGGGGCACACCGTAAGGGAGCTGTTTTTT. It yields the protein CASSRRGHTVRELFF.

The chain joins TRBV20-1 to TRBJ2-1; 7 nucleotides line up with TRBD1. Trimming at V came to 6 bases and at J to 5 bases, leaving 7 bases not matched to a gene. The CDR3 length is 13 residues. Germline CDR1 reads DFQATT; CDR2 reads SNEGSKA (reference sequence). CDR3 sequence: CSATWDRNNEQFF. CDR3 coding DNA: TGCAGTGCCACCTGGGACAGAAACAATGAGCAGTTCTTC.

The chain links TRBV6-2 or TRBV6-3 to TRBJ2-7, with a possible D match to TRBD1 (6 bases). This CDR3 comprises 13 residues. Germline V gene data show CDR1 as MNHEY and CDR2 as SVGEGT. With 8 bases removed from V and 2 bases from J, the gap between germline ends came to 13 bases. In DNA, the CDR3 is TGTGCCAGCCGGGACACCTCCGCCTACGAGCAGTACTTC. It translates to CASRDTSAYEQYF.

The chain employs TRBV7-9 and TRBJ2-1, with D possibly matching TRBD1 (6 bases). CDR1 is SEHNR and CDR2 is FQNEAQ in the germline V gene (reference sequence). This CDR3 is built from 16 residues. V shed 4 bases and J shed 0 bases, with 13 bases lying between them. The CDR3 protein is CASSSLPGDSYNEQFF. DNA for the CDR3: TGTGCCAGCAGCTCCCTCCCAGGGGACTCCTACAATGAGCAGTTCTTC. The complete variable domain, with remaining parts taken from reference TRBV7-9 and TRBJ2-1, reads DTGVSQNPRHKITKRGQNVTFRCDPISEHNRLYWYRQTLGQGPEFLTYFQNEAQLEKSRLLSDRFSAERPKGSFSTLEIQRTEQGDSAMYLCASSSLPGDSYNEQFFGPGTRLTVL.

This clonotype was seen just once. The chain has TRBV20-1 and TRBJ1-1; D gene uncertain. CDR3 size: 13 residues. Germline V gene data show CDR1 as DFQATT and CDR2 as SNEGSKA (reference sequence). Trimming took 0 bases from V and 6 from J, leaving 11 bases between them. This chain's CDR3 is CSARDKGFAEAFF. CDR3 nucleotides: TGCAGTGCTAGAGATAAAGGTTTCGCTGAAGCTTTCTTT.